A single sample gave rise to the 21 T cell receptor beta chains below, sequenced in a study of beta chain features in type 1 diabetes listed by TCRdb under 2018. The library was produced with the immunoSEQ multiplex PCR assay. The High Capacity cDNA Reverse Transcription Kit was used to reverse transcribe all of the isolated RNA, meaning that expressed TCRB transcripts were what got sequenced. The clones in this table, taken by TCRdb from immuneACCESS, are in-frame only. Not every clone is retained; where verified, under half of the shortfall comes from an unresolved V gene, and the cause of the rest is unknown. The sample contains more than 150,000 clones, less than 9.5% of them found a single time. Jointly, the top ten make up roughly 2.5% of the sample. Specimen: central memory CD4+ T cells from blood. These receptors were collected from a young woman in good health.

This clone was seen more than once but under ten times. This sequence joins TRBV5-6 and TRBJ2-2; TRBD1 aligns across 8 bases. The CDR3 extends over 15 amino acids. V trimming: 0 bases; J trimming: 6 bases; junction bases outside the gene matches: 4. The germline V gene encodes CDR1 SGHDT and CDR2 YYEEEE. The CDR3 sequence: CASSLADREAGELFF. The DNA for the CDR3 is TGTGCCAGCAGCTTGGCGGACAGGGAGGCCGGGGAGCTGTTTTTT.

This clone was observed a few times. The chain recombines TRBV2 with TRBJ1-1; 9 positions match TRBD1. With 6 bases clipped from V and 8 bases from J, the junction kept 7 bases outside the gene matches. This CDR3 comprises 13 residues. CDR1 SNHLY and CDR2 FYNNEI come from the germline V gene. The CDR3 DNA reads TGTGCCAGCAGCGTACAGGGGGCCGTGGAAGCTTTCTTT. Translating it yields CASSVQGAVEAFF.

In its sample, this clone was seen a few times. The chain links TRBV5-4 to TRBJ2-1; D is uncertain. The V end lost 3 bases, the J end lost 10 bases, and 14 bases lay between the germline ends. This CDR3 contains 13 residues. From germline, CDR1 is SGHNT and CDR2 YYREEE (reference sequence). In DNA form, the CDR3 reads TGTGCCAGCAGCTCCGACAAACCTGGGGAGCAGTTCTTC. This translates into CASSSDKPGEQFF.

The chain uses TRBV5-1 and TRBJ2-3, with TRBD2 matching over 14 bases. The CDR3 extends over 17 amino acids. J was trimmed by 4 bases and V by 0 bases; bases with no gene match: 4. Germline V gives CDR1 SGHRS, CDR2 YFSETQ. In DNA, the CDR3 is TGCGCCAGCAGCTTGGCGGGACTAGCGGGAGAGGCAGATACGCAGTATTTT. It is translated as CASSLAGLAGEADTQYF.

Only a few counts were recorded for this clone. The CDR3 sequence: CASNALRGGSNEQFF. The CDR3 coding sequence is TGTGCCAGCAACGCCCTCAGGGGTGGATCCAATGAGCAGTTCTTC. The J gene is TRBJ2-1, the V gene TRBV6-1; D might be TRBD1 (6 bases). Trimming stripped 7 bases from V and 6 bases from J, with 19 bases between. The CDR3 is made up of 15 amino acids. Germline V lookup: CDR1 MNHNS, CDR2 SASEGT.

This clone was detected only a few times. This chain uses TRBV21-1 with TRBJ2-7; TRBD2 is the table's D call, not checked against the DNA. TRBV21-1 is a listed pseudogene. The CDR3 length is 15 residues. The CDR3 sequence is CASSKVTGVTYEQYF. CDR3 sequence (DNA): TGTGCCAGCAGCAAAGTGACGGGAGTGACCTACGAGCAGTACTTC.

This rearrangement joins TRBV6-1 to TRBJ1-5, with D possibly matching TRBD1 (6 bases). Trimming shortened V by 6 bases and J by 5 bases, and 8 bases separated the two germline ends. Per germline, CDR1 MNHNS and CDR2 SASEGT. This CDR3 has 12 residues. The CDR3 protein is CASRHRDQPQHF. The CDR3 nucleotides read TGTGCCAGCAGACACAGGGATCAGCCCCAGCATTTT.

The table lists this clone with a few counts. The chain has TRBV11-2 and TRBJ2-1; 11 positions match TRBD2. Trimming removed 3 bases from V and 3 bases from J; junction bases left unmatched: 4. CDR1 and CDR2 from the germline V gene are SGHAT and FQNNGV. The CDR3 is 16 residues long. In DNA, the CDR3 is TGTGCCAGCAGCTTCCAACTAGCGGGAGTCTACAATGAGCAGTTCTTC. This encodes CASSFQLAGVYNEQFF.

The chain carries TRBV30 and TRBJ2-7; weak D call: TRBD1 (6 bases). CDR1 GTSNPN and CDR2 SVGIG come from the germline V gene (reference sequence). CDR3 size: 12 residues. V was clipped by 7 bases and J by 2 bases, with 12 bases between them. CDR3 coding DNA: TGTGCCTCACAGGGAAGAACCTACGAGCAGTACTTC. Amino acid sequence: CASQGRTYEQYF.

This chain uses TRBV19 with TRBJ2-7, with a possible D match to TRBD2 (5 bases). Trimming stripped 0 bases from V and 3 bases from J, with 9 bases between. Per germline, CDR1 LNHDA and CDR2 SQIVND (reference sequence). The CDR3 consists of 14 residues. Here the CDR3 reads CASSIDYRGYEQYF. Written as DNA, the CDR3 is TGTGCCAGTAGTATAGATTACCGGGGCTACGAGCAGTACTTC. The full variable domain, completed using reference TRBV19 and TRBJ2-7, is DGGITQSPKYLFRKEGQNVTLSCEQNLNHDAMYWYRQDPGQGLRLIYYSQIVNDFQKGDIAEGYSVSREKKESFPLTVTSAQKNPTAFYLCASSIDYRGYEQYFGPGTRLTVT.

V is TRBV2 and J is TRBJ2-2, with 7 bases fitting TRBD2. The V gene end was trimmed by 6 bases and the J gene end by 0 bases; junction bases not matched to a gene: 1. CDR1 SNHLY and CDR2 FYNNEI come from the germline V gene. CDR3 size: 14 residues. The CDR3 protein is CASRTSSNTGELFF. Written as DNA, the CDR3 is TGTGCCAGCAGGACTAGCTCGAACACCGGGGAGCTGTTTTTT.

V and J are TRBV5-1 and TRBJ1-2, with D unclear. Germline assignment: CDR1 SGHRS and CDR2 YFSETQ. Trimming cost V 3 bases and J 0 bases, with 9 bases left between them. CDR3 length: 14 residues. CDR3 amino acids: CASSSDFSNYGYTF. The CDR3 DNA is TGCGCCAGCAGCTCGGACTTCTCTAACTATGGCTACACCTTC.

In its sample, this clone was seen many times. The CDR3 protein is CASRNSRYF. The CDR3 nucleotides read TGCGCCAGCCGCAACAGTCGGTACTTC. This rearrangement joins TRBV23-1 to TRBJ2-7; D is unresolved. TRBV23-1 is flagged as an ORF with uncertain function. V lost 8 bases to trimming and J lost 12 bases, with 11 bases between them. This CDR3 is built from 9 residues.

In its sample, this clone was seen a few times. The chain carries TRBV2 and TRBJ1-2; D possibly corresponds to TRBD1 (5 bases). Between the trimmed V and J ends, which lost 7 bases and 8 bases, there was a span of 17 bases. The length of the CDR3 is 13 residues. From germline, CDR1 is SNHLY and CDR2 FYNNEI. The chain's CDR3 is CASNAGGARGYTF. DNA for the CDR3: TGTGCCAGCAATGCGGGAGGGGCGAGGGGCTACACCTTC.

In regard to this clone: The sample holds other DNA sequences that translate to the same CDR3. The chain recombines TRBV14 with TRBJ1-5; D might be TRBD1 (5 bases). Deletions cut 4 bases from V and 2 bases from J, with 9 bases between. The CDR3 consists of 14 residues. CDR1 and CDR2 (germline): SGHDN, FVKESK. The CDR3 is CASSRTGGNQPQHF. The CDR3 coding sequence is TGTGCCAGCAGCCGGACGGGGGGCAATCAGCCCCAGCATTTT.

This clone was seen a handful of times. This chain connects TRBV18 to TRBJ1-1; 8 bases fit TRBD1. The germline gives CDR1 KGHSH, CDR2 LQKENI. J gave up 4 bases and V 4 bases, and 5 bases lay outside the gene matches. The length of the CDR3 is 14 residues. CDR3 sequence reads: CASSRVTGVTEAFF. The CDR3 bases are TGTGCCAGCTCACGTGTGACAGGGGTCACTGAAGCTTTCTTT.

The rearrangement links TRBV7-2 to TRBJ1-1, with TRBD1 matching 11 bases. CDR1 SGHTA and CDR2 FQGNSA come from the germline V gene. V dropped 9 bases and J dropped 4; count of bases not matched to a gene: 7. The CDR3 loop spans 14 amino acids. CDR3 in amino acids: CASGRTGGPTEAFF. The CDR3 coding sequence is TGTGCCAGTGGGAGGACAGGGGGCCCCACTGAAGCTTTCTTT.

This sequence joins TRBV7-3 and TRBJ2-2; 11 bases agree with TRBD2. The CDR3 length is 19 residues. The J segment lost 2 bases and the V segment lost 1 base, leaving 9 bases of the junction unmatched. Germline V lookup: CDR1 SGHTA, CDR2 FQGTGA. The chain's CDR3 is CASSLMASGGIHNTGELFF. The CDR3 DNA follows: TGTGCCAGCAGCTTAATGGCTAGCGGGGGGATTCATAACACCGGGGAGCTGTTTTTT.

The chain has TRBV7-8 and TRBJ1-1, with 8 bases identical to TRBD1. CDR1 and CDR2 (germline): SGHVS, FQNEAQ. The CDR3 runs to 15 residues. The V segment lost 1 base and the J segment 1 base; nucleotides outside the gene matches: 2. This chain's CDR3 is CASSLGTGRNTEAFF. Written as DNA, the CDR3 is TGTGCCAGCAGCTTAGGGACAGGGAGGAACACTGAAGCTTTCTTT.

This clone has just a few counts. The V and J genes are TRBV10-3 and TRBJ2-2; 8 bases are a match to TRBD1. This CDR3 spans 14 amino acids. Unmatched junction bases numbered 3, after V lost 6 bases and J lost 3 bases. The germline V gene has CDR1 ENHRY and CDR2 SYGVKD. This CDR3 is CAISATGDTGELFF. The CDR3, as DNA: TGTGCCATCAGCGCGACAGGGGACACCGGGGAGCTGTTTTTT.

This chain connects TRBV4-1 to TRBJ2-5; no clear D gene. The V gene lost 1 base and the J gene lost 9 bases, with 12 bases spanning the gap. This CDR3 region has 13 residues. Germline V CDR1 and CDR2: MGHRA, YSYEKL. Written as DNA, the CDR3 is TGCGCCAGCAGCCAAGTACCCCCGAGTCCCCAGTACTTC. This gives the protein CASSQVPPSPQYF.